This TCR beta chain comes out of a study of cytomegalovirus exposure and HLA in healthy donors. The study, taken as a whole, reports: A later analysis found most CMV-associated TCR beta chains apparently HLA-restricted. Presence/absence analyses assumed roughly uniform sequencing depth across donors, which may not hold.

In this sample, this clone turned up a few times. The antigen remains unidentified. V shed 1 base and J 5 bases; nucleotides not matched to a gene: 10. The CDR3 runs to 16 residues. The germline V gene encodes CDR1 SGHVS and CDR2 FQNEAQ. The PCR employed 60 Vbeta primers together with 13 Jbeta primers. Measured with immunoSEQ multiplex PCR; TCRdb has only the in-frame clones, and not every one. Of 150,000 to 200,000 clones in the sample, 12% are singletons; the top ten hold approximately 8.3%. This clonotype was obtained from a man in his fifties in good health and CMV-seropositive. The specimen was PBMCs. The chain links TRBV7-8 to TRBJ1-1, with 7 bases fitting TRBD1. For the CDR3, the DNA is TGTGCCAGCAGCTTAGGGGTGACAGGGACGGGTACTGAAGCTTTCTTT. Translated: CASSLGVTGTGTEAFF.